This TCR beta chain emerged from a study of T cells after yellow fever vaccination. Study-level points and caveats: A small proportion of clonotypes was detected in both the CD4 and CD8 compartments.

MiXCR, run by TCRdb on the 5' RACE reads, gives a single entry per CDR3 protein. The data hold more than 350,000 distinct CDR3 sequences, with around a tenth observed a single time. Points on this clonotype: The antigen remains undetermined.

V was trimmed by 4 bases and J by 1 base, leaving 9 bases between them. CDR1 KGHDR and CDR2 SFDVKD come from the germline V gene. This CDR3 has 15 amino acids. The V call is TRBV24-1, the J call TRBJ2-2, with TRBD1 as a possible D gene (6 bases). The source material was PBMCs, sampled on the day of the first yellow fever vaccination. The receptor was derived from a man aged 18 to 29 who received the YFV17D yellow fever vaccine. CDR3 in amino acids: CATSETGKNTGELFF. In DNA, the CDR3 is TGTGCCACCAGTGAAACAGGGAAGAACACCGGGGAGCTGTTTTTT.